This T cell receptor beta chain was retrieved from a study of blood T cell repertoires in COVID-19. Study-level information: From T cells, B-cell-depleted T cells, or PBMCs came the material, which was cDNA or gDNA.

CDR1 is MNHNY and CDR2 is SVGAGI in the germline V gene (reference sequence). This CDR3 is 18 amino acids long. V gave up 5 bases and J gave up 0 bases, with 17 bases separating them. Original processing methods: How many nucleated cells were present was estimated from reference gene primer amplification. The protocol was immunoSEQ multiplex PCR, while the TCRdb copy is restricted to in-frame clones and leaves out a portion. V, J and clone size reflect that table, while D and trimming were determined from the DNA. The sample lists 120,000 to 150,000 clones, 87% occurring once. This sequence was found in a man aged 50-59 years who had recovered from COVID-19. The chain combines TRBV6-6 with TRBJ2-6, with a tentative D call TRBD2 (6 bases). Sample: peripheral blood. Here the CDR3 reads CASSPTRRVTSGANVLTF. The CDR3 DNA is TGTGCCAGCAGTCCCACCCGGAGGGTGACCTCTGGGGCCAACGTCCTGACTTTC.